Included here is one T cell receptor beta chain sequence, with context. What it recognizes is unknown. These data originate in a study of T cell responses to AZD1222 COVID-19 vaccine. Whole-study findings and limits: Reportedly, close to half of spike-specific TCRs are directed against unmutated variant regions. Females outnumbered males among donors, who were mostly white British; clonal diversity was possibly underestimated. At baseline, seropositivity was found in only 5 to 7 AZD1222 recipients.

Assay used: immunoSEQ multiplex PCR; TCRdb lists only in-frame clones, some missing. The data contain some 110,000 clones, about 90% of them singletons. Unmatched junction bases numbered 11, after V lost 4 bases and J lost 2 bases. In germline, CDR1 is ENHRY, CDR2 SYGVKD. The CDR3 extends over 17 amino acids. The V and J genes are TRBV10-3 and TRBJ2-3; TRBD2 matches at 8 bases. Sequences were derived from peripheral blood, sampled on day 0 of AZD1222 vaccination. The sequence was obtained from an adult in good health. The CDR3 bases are TGTGCCATCAGTGGGTTTGGTAGCGGGGAATACACAGATACGCAGTATTTT. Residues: CAISGFGSGEYTDTQYF.